This entry lists 3 T cell receptor beta chains sequenced from one sample in a study of molecular identifiers for immune sequencing clone quantification. TCRdb re-called the PCR reads with MiXCR, one entry per CDR3 protein. The sample lists 97,000 or so distinct CDR3 sequences; 20% to 25% were seen once. Sequences were obtained from naive CD8+ T cells from blood, with Jurkat cell RNA spiked in. As to subset: FACS-sorted CD8+CD4-CCR7+CD45RA+ naive T cells. These receptors all stem from a human donor in good health. Some libraries in this study had Jurkat cell RNA spiked in.

Details on this clonotype: One base away lies a much larger clone, so this may be a sequencing read error. This chain uses TRBV7-6 with TRBJ2-7; D gene ambiguous. The CDR3 runs to 13 residues. Per germline, CDR1 SGHVS and CDR2 FNYEAQ. The ends were cut back, 5 bases at V and 6 bases at J, with 14 bases in the middle. The CDR3 spells CASSRSQDFEQYF. CDR3 nucleotide sequence: TGTGCCAGCAGCCGTAGCCAAGACTTCGAGCAGTACTTC. The whole variable domain, remainder taken from reference TRBV7-6 and TRBJ2-7, is GAGVSQSPRYKVTKRGQDVALRCDPISGHVSLYWYRQALGQGPEFLTYFNYEAQQDKSGLPNDRFSAERPEGSISTLTIQRTEQRDSAMYRCASSRSQDFEQYFGPGTRLTVT.

This clonotype appeared many times. The chain carries TRBV9 and TRBJ1-1; 7 bases match TRBD1. V lost 4 bases, J lost 3 bases, and 9 bases stayed unmatched. Germline CDR1 SGDLS, CDR2 YYNGEE. The CDR3 has 15 residues. The CDR3 DNA reads TGTGCCAGCAGCCCGCAGACAGGGTTGTACACTGAAGCTTTCTTT. It yields the protein CASSPQTGLYTEAFF. The entire variable domain, with the rest obtained from reference TRBV9 and TRBJ1-1, is as follows: DSGVTQTPKHLITATGQRVTLRCSPRSGDLSVYWYQQSLDQGLQFLIQYYNGEERAKGNILERFSAQQFPDLHSELNLSSLELGDSALYFCASSPQTGLYTEAFFGQGTRLTVV.

About this clonotype: This may be a read error, as it is one base from a much larger clone. The V call is TRBV19, the J call TRBJ1-2, with D possibly matching TRBD1 (6 bases). Germline V gives CDR1 LNHDA, CDR2 SQIVND (reference sequence). CDR3 length: 13 residues. V lost 11 bases and J 0 bases, leaving 13 bases between the germline ends. Here the CDR3 DNA reads TGTGCCGGTAAGGACAGCCCTAACTATGGCTACACCTTC. It encodes CAGKDSPNYGYTF.